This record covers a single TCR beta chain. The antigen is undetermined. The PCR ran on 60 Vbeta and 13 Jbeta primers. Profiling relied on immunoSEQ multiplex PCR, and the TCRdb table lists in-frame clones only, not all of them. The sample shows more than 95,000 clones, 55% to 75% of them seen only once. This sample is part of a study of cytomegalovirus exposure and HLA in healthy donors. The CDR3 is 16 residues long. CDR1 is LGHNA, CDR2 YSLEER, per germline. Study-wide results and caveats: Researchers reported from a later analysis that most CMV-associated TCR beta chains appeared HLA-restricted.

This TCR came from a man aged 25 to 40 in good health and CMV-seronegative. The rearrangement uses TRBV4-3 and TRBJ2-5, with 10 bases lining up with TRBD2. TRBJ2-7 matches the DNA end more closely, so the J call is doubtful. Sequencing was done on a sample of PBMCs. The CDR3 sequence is CASSQDSSGGKYEQYF. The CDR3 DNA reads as TGCGCCAGCAGCCAAGATTCTAGCGGGGGAAAATACGAGCAGTACTTC.